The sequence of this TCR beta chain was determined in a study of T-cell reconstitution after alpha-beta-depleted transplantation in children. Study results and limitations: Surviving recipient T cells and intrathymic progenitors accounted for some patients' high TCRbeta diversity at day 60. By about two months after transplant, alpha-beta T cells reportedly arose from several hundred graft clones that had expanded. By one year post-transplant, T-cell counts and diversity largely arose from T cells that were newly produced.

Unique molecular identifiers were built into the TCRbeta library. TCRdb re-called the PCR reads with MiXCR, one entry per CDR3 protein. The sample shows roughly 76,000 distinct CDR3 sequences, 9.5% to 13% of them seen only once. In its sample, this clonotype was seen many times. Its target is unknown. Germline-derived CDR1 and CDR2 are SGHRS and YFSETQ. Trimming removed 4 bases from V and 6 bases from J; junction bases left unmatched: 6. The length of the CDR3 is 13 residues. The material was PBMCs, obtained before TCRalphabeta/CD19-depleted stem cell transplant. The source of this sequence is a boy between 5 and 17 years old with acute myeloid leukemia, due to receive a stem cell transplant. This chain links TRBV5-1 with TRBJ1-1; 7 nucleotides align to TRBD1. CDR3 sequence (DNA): TGCGCCAGCAGCGTTACAGGGGTCGCTGAAGCTTTCTTT. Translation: CASSVTGVAEAFF.